The 18 T cell receptor beta chains given below trace back to one sample, sequenced in a study of spatial heterogeneity in lung cancer. Documented time point: sample taken at primary tumor resection. No cell sorting; template was whole RNA from tumor, lung tissue or PBMC. TCRdb re-derived calls from the 5' RACE reads in MiXCR, one entry per CDR3 protein. The table records tens of thousands of distinct CDR3 sequences, 6.5% to 9.5% of them present only once. The input for sequencing was PBMCs, taken at surgery. All receptors come from a male donor with early-stage non-small cell lung cancer.

This clonotype was observed many times. The J gene is TRBJ1-1, the V gene TRBV6-2 or TRBV6-3; perhaps TRBD1 as D (6 bases). The germline V and J ends were trimmed by 7 bases and 4 bases, with 13 bases remaining between them. Germline CDR1 reads MNHEY; CDR2 reads SVGEGT. The CDR3 totals 13 residues. CDR3 DNA: TGTGCCAGCAAGCCTGGGGGGCTCACTGAAGCTTTCTTT. It specifies CASKPGGLTEAFF.

This clonotype was seen many times. This chain uses TRBV7-8 with TRBJ2-6, with D unclear. CDR1 SGHVS and CDR2 FQNEAQ come from the germline V gene. This CDR3 region has 15 residues. V gave up 7 bases and J gave up 0 bases, with 10 bases separating them. CDR3 sequence reads: CASTAPNSGANVLTF. CDR3 nucleotide sequence: TGTGCCAGCACAGCACCTAACTCTGGGGCCAACGTCCTGACTTTC.

The chain has TRBV11-3 and TRBJ2-7; D is ambiguous. The V gene's germline CDR1 is SGHNT and CDR2 YENEEA. The CDR3 contains 13 residues. The V gene lost 1 base and the J gene lost 5 bases, with 9 bases spanning the gap. CDR3 region: CASSLGPENEQYF. CDR3 nucleotide sequence: TGTGCCAGCAGCTTAGGGCCAGAAAACGAGCAGTACTTC.

This clonotype was observed at least ten times. The rearrangement links TRBV6-5 to TRBJ2-7; D may be TRBD1 (6 bases). Germline V lookup: CDR1 MNHEY, CDR2 SVGAGI. The CDR3 runs to 15 residues. The V gene lost 0 bases and the J gene lost 3 bases, with 12 bases spanning the gap. The CDR3 sequence is CASSYSNQGHYEQYF. The DNA of the CDR3 is TGTGCCAGCAGTTACTCGAACCAGGGGCACTACGAGCAGTACTTC.

This clonotype was seen many times. The chain is built from TRBV30 and TRBJ1-2, with no clear D. The CDR3 totals 14 residues. Germline CDR1 and CDR2: GTSNPN and SVGIG (reference sequence). Between the trimmed V and J ends, which lost 0 bases and 3 bases, there was a span of 11 bases. Here the CDR3 reads CAWSVPSSYYGYTF. The CDR3 coding sequence is TGTGCCTGGAGTGTACCCAGCAGCTACTATGGCTACACCTTC. The variable domain in full, with the rest retrieved from reference TRBV30 and TRBJ1-2, is SQTIHQWPATLVQPVGSPLSLECTVEGTSNPNLYWYRQAAGRGLQLLFYSVGIGQISSEVPQNLSASRPQDRQFILSSKKLLLSDSGFYLCAWSVPSSYYGYTFGSGTRLTVV.

This clonotype showed up many times. The rearrangement uses TRBV2 and TRBJ1-2, with D unclear. The V end lost 7 bases, the J end lost 8 bases, and 20 bases lay between the germline ends. The length of the CDR3 is 14 residues. Germline CDR1 reads SNHLY; CDR2 reads FYNNEI. The CDR3 DNA sequence: TGTGCCAGCAATAACCCGGACCCCCCGGGGGGCTACACCTTC. Protein sequence: CASNNPDPPGGYTF.

This clonotype was picked up many times. This chain uses TRBV5-1 with TRBJ2-3, with 11 bases that match TRBD2. Germline CDR1 and CDR2: SGHRS and YFSETQ. V was pared by 4 bases and J by 0 bases, with 4 bases of the junction left unmatched. CDR3 length: 16 residues. As DNA, the CDR3 is TGCGCCAGCAGCCGGACTAGCGGGTTTAGCACAGATACGCAGTATTTT. Translated: CASSRTSGFSTDTQYF.

This clonotype has at least ten counts. The chain carries TRBV6-5 and TRBJ2-7, with a weak D call TRBD1 (5 bases). The germline gives CDR1 MNHEY, CDR2 SVGAGI. The V end was cut by 5 bases, the J end by 4 bases, with 12 bases between. The CDR3 consists of 13 residues. CDR3 bases: TGTGCCAGCAGTCTCGCGACAGATTACGAGCAGTACTTC. Its translation is CASSLATDYEQYF.

Many counts were recorded for this clonotype. This rearrangement joins TRBV24-1 to TRBJ2-1; 8 nucleotides match TRBD2. CDR3 length: 14 amino acids. Germline V gene sequence: CDR1 KGHDR, CDR2 SFDVKD. The V gene end was trimmed by 5 bases and the J gene end by 6 bases; junction bases not matched to a gene: 5. The CDR3 DNA reads as TGTGCCACCAGTGTCGCGGGAGGTCCCAATGAGCAGTTCTTC. Encoded protein: CATSVAGGPNEQFF.

A remark on this clonotype: A much larger clone sits a single nucleotide away, making a read error possible. Without the conserved terminal phenylalanine or tryptophan, this CDR3 likely stems from a read error. The V and J genes are TRBV12-3 or TRBV12-4 and TRBJ2-7; TRBD1 aligns across 11 bases. Losses at the gene ends were 6 bases for V and 5 bases for J; bases not matched to a gene: 9. CDR3 length: 15 amino acids. The CDR3 spells CASSSGGQGDHEQYL. The CDR3, as DNA: TGTGCCAGCAGCTCAGGGGGACAGGGGGACCACGAGCAGTACTTA.

This clonotype was observed many times. The chain is built from TRBV28 and TRBJ2-7; the match to TRBD1 covers 7 bases. The CDR3 has 13 residues. CDR1 is MDHEN and CDR2 is SYDVKM in the germline V gene. The ends lost 2 bases at V and 9 bases at J; junction bases unmatched: 7. This chain's CDR3 is CASSLGRQGRQYV. The CDR3 bases are TGTGCCAGCAGTTTAGGTCGACAGGGACGGCAGTACGTC.

This clonotype was seen ten or more times. The gene calls are TRBV6-5 and TRBJ2-7; D possibly corresponds to TRBD1 (6 bases). Between the trimmed V and J ends, which lost 4 bases and 0 bases, there was a span of 10 bases. The germline V gene encodes CDR1 MNHEY and CDR2 SVGAGI. This CDR3 is built from 14 residues. CDR3 DNA: TGTGCCAGCAGTTCAACGGGACACTCCTACGAGCAGTACTTC. Its protein is CASSSTGHSYEQYF.

This clonotype was seen ten or more times. The CDR3 protein is CASSPPWAQETQYF. The CDR3 coding sequence is TGCGCCAGCAGCCCCCCATGGGCTCAAGAGACCCAGTACTTC. The chain combines TRBV5-1 with TRBJ2-5; no clear D gene. CDR3 length equals 14 residues. Germline V gene data show CDR1 as SGHRS and CDR2 as YFSETQ. Trimming took 4 bases from V and 2 from J, leaving 12 bases between them.

This clonotype was counted at least ten times. The chain recombines TRBV12-3 or TRBV12-4 with TRBJ2-5; TRBD2 aligns across 8 bases. The CDR3 is 17 amino acids. With V trimmed by 7 bases and J by 0 bases, 13 bases remained unmatched. CDR3 region: CASTALGSGTYQETQYF. Written as DNA, the CDR3 is TGTGCCAGCACCGCCTTAGGTAGCGGGACGTACCAAGAGACCCAGTACTTC.

The chain links TRBV10-3 to TRBJ1-2; D perhaps matches TRBD1 (6 bases). CDR1 is ENHRY, CDR2 SYGVKD, per germline. V was cut by 4 bases and J by 6 bases, with 6 bases left in between. The CDR3 totals 11 residues. DNA of the CDR3: TGTGCCATCAGTGGGGGGCATGGCTACACCTTC. This translates into CAISGGHGYTF.

This clonotype was detected ten times or more. V gene TRBV4-3 combines with J gene TRBJ1-3; D might be TRBD1 (5 bases). V was trimmed by 0 bases and J by 3 bases, leaving 12 bases between them. CDR1 LGHNA and CDR2 YSLEER come from the germline V gene. CDR3 length: 16 residues. The CDR3 DNA reads TGCGCCAGCAGCCAAGATTTCGGCAGGGTTGGAAACACCATATATTTT. It codes for CASSQDFGRVGNTIYF.

Regarding this clonotype: A read error is possible here, since a much larger clone lies one base away. The gene calls are TRBV7-6 and TRBJ2-3, with 9 bases matching TRBD2. This CDR3 has 13 residues. From germline, CDR1 is SGHVS and CDR2 FNYEAQ. The CDR3 coding sequence is TGTGCCAGCAGCAGAGGGACTAGCAATACGCAGTGTTTT. Translating it yields CASSRGTSNTQCF.

Only a few counts were recorded for this clonotype. The rearrangement joins TRBV5-1 to TRBJ1-2; 8 nucleotides line up with TRBD1. The CDR3 loop spans 15 amino acids. With 0 bases clipped from V and 2 bases from J, the junction kept 3 bases outside the gene matches. CDR1 is SGHRS, CDR2 YFSETQ, per germline. Here the CDR3 reads CASSLVGTGNYGYTF. The CDR3 DNA is TGCGCCAGCAGCTTGGTCGGGACAGGAAACTATGGCTACACCTTC.